A selection of T cell receptor beta chains follows, all from one sample in a study of cytomegalovirus exposure and HLA in healthy donors. Sequenced by immunoSEQ multiplex PCR; TCRdb stores in-frame clones only, minus some. This table has 150,000 or so clones, 80% to 90% appearing once. The sample taken for sequencing was PBMCs. All receptors derive from a man aged 18-30 years in good health and CMV-seropositive. CDR3s include the opening cysteine and the closing phenylalanine or tryptophan.

>TRBV7-8
CASSLVGGESYEQYF
>TRBV5-1
CASSLYAGTSGANVLTF
>TRBV27
CASSDRSGTHTGELFF
>TRBV7-2
CASSLVPRGRDEQFF
>TRBV5-1
CASTLDGTGNQPQHF
>TRBV2
CASSEGRVMRDTQYF
>TRBV29-1
CSVEDRVGSEAFF
>TRBV9
CASSGGVGYTF
>TRBV7-2
CASSPPPGLETQYF
>TRBV29-1
CSVALGQGAASPLHF